The 23 T cell receptor beta chains listed next were all sequenced from one sample in a study of T cells and Merkel cell carcinoma outcomes. The protocol was immunoSEQ multiplex PCR, while the TCRdb copy is restricted to in-frame clones and leaves out a portion. The sample records roughly 15,000 clones, approximately 92% being singletons. Sequences were obtained from tumor tissue from Merkel cell carcinoma. The origin of the receptors is a human donor with Merkel cell carcinoma.

The V call is TRBV5-6, the J call TRBJ2-3; D not certain. Germline loops: CDR1 SGHDT, CDR2 YYEEEE. The ends were cut back, 6 bases at V and 0 bases at J, with 8 bases in the middle. This CDR3 is 13 amino acids long. The CDR3, as DNA: TGTGCCAGCAACATGCCTAGCACAGATACGCAGTATTTT. The encoded protein is CASNMPSTDTQYF.

This clone was observed a handful of times. The CDR3 region has the DNA TGTGCCAGCAGTTCTAAAGGGCTTCCTGGAAACACCATATATTTT. The encoded protein is CASSSKGLPGNTIYF. The chain links TRBV6-5 to TRBJ1-3, with D uncertain. Germline V gene sequence: CDR1 MNHEY, CDR2 SVGAGI. Trimming stripped 4 bases from V and 2 bases from J, with 12 bases between. The CDR3 spans 15 residues.

The V gene is TRBV30, the J gene TRBJ2-7, with D possibly matching TRBD2 (7 bases). The CDR3 spans 11 residues. Germline CDR1 is GTSNPN and CDR2 is SVGIG (reference sequence). The CDR3 coding sequence is TGTGCCTGGACCTCCGGCGGGGGCCTCTTTGTC. It specifies CAWTSGGGLFV.

The chain has TRBV10-3 and TRBJ1-2, with TRBD1 matching over 10 bases. V lost 6 bases and J lost 8; bases outside the gene matches: 9. The V gene's germline CDR1 is ENHRY and CDR2 SYGVKD. This CDR3 is built from 14 residues. Here the CDR3 reads CAIRGDRGQVGYTF. CDR3 DNA sequence: TGTGCCATCAGGGGGGACAGGGGTCAGGTCGGCTACACCTTC.

V usage is TRBV5-4 and J usage is TRBJ2-2; 9 bases map to TRBD1. The CDR3 loop spans 15 amino acids. From germline, CDR1 is SGHNT and CDR2 YYREEE (reference sequence). Trimming took 4 bases from V and 5 from J; bases not matched to a gene: 6. The CDR3: CASSRPGQGTGELFF. The CDR3 bases are TGTGCCAGCAGCAGACCGGGACAGGGAACCGGGGAGCTGTTTTTT.

The chain recombines TRBV29-1 with TRBJ2-5; 14 positions match TRBD2. With 6 bases clipped from V and 3 bases from J, the junction kept 3 bases outside the gene matches. Per germline, CDR1 SQVTM and CDR2 ANQGSEA. This CDR3 is 14 amino acids long. CDR3 sequence (DNA): TGCAGCGTGGCGACTAGCGGGGGGGAAGAGACCCAGTACTTC. This gives the protein CSVATSGGEETQYF.

This chain connects TRBV7-9 to TRBJ2-1; 8 nucleotides match TRBD2. Trimming took 3 bases from V and 9 from J; bases not matched to a gene: 7. This CDR3 spans 14 amino acids. CDR1 SEHNR and CDR2 FQNEAQ come from the germline V gene (reference sequence). The chain's CDR3 is CASSFSLAGREQFF. The CDR3 DNA reads TGTGCCAGCAGCTTCTCTCTAGCGGGTCGTGAGCAGTTCTTC.

The J gene is TRBJ2-5, the V gene TRBV5-4, with 15 bases fitting TRBD2. Per the germline V gene, CDR1 is SGHNT and CDR2 is YYREEE (reference sequence). V lost 3 bases to trimming and J lost 5 bases; unmatched junction nucleotides: 5. There are 16 residues in the CDR3. The CDR3 bases are TGTGCCAGCAGCTCAGGGACTAGCGGGGGGCCTGAGACCCAGTACTTC. It is translated as CASSSGTSGGPETQYF.

The chain uses TRBV6-6 and TRBJ2-2; no clear D gene. Germline V gene data show CDR1 as MNHNY and CDR2 as SVGAGI (reference sequence). The CDR3 runs to 12 residues. With 4 bases removed from V and 8 bases from J, the gap between germline ends came to 8 bases. The DNA of the CDR3 is TGTGCCAGCAGTTCCATAGGTGGGGAGCTGTTTTTT. This gives the protein CASSSIGGELFF.

This chain uses TRBV29-1 with TRBJ2-3; TRBD1 might be the D (5 bases). V gave up 1 base and J gave up 6 bases, with 11 bases separating them. The CDR3 is 13 amino acids. CDR1 SQVTM and CDR2 ANQGSEA come from the germline V gene. The CDR3 DNA sequence: TGCAGCGTTGAAGTTTGGGGCTCCGATACGCAGTATTTT. Its protein is CSVEVWGSDTQYF.

This chain links TRBV9 with TRBJ1-5; weak D call: TRBD1 (5 bases). From germline, CDR1 is SGDLS and CDR2 YYNGEE. V dropped 5 bases and J dropped 6 bases, with 12 bases sitting between them. This CDR3 has 13 residues. The CDR3 reads CASSLYQGQPQHF. CDR3 bases: TGTGCCAGCAGTCTCTATCAGGGTCAGCCCCAGCATTTT.

The gene calls are TRBV19 and TRBJ1-5; TRBD1 matches 9 bases. The germline V gene has CDR1 LNHDA and CDR2 SQIVND (reference sequence). The CDR3 loop spans 13 amino acids. Trimming took 4 bases from V and 7 from J; bases not matched to a gene: 2. The CDR3 bases are TGTGCCAGTAGTAGACAGGGGGGCCAGCCCCAGCATTTT. It yields the protein CASSRQGGQPQHF.

The J gene is TRBJ1-1, the V gene TRBV28; no clear D gene. The germline V gene has CDR1 MDHEN and CDR2 SYDVKM. The CDR3 is made up of 12 amino acids. Trimming left V 2 bases short and J 3 bases short, with 4 bases between. The CDR3 bases are TGTGCCAGCAGTTTACAGGACACTGAAGCTTTCTTT. As protein: CASSLQDTEAFF.

The genes are TRBV6-5 and TRBJ2-3, with 11 bases lining up with TRBD1. Germline V lookup: CDR1 MNHEY, CDR2 SVGAGI. The junction had 3 bases not matched to a gene; V was cut back by 4 bases and J by 6 bases. The CDR3 extends over 14 amino acids. CDR3: CASSFRDRGDTQYF. The CDR3 nucleotides are TGTGCCAGCAGTTTCCGGGACAGGGGGGATACGCAGTATTTT.

The gene calls are TRBV7-3 and TRBJ2-7; 8 bases agree with TRBD2. Germline V gene lookup returns CDR1 SGHTA and CDR2 FQGTGA. After removal of 2 bases from V and 4 bases from J, the junction contained 7 bases not matched to a gene. There are 15 residues in the CDR3. CDR3 DNA sequence: TGTGCCAGCAGCTTATCGGCGGGGGGCCCGTACGAGCAGTACTTC. It translates to CASSLSAGGPYEQYF.

The chain combines TRBV7-2 with TRBJ2-3; TRBD1 aligns across 7 bases. The CDR3 consists of 15 residues. The V and J ends lost 2 bases and 4 bases, in that order; junction bases with no gene match: 6. Germline loops: CDR1 SGHTA, CDR2 FQGNSA. The CDR3 region is CASSLHRQGADTQYF. DNA for the CDR3: TGTGCCAGCAGCTTACACCGACAGGGCGCAGATACGCAGTATTTT.

Points on this clone: Other DNA variants within this sample encode the same CDR3. CDR3 amino acids: CASSQDRGGVGFF. DNA of the CDR3: TGCGCCAGCAGCCAAGATCGGGGAGGGGTCGGGTTCTTC. The chain employs TRBV4-3 and TRBJ2-1, with 7 bases matching TRBD2. V gave up 0 bases and J gave up 15 bases; unmatched junction bases: 8. The germline V gene has CDR1 LGHNA and CDR2 YSLEER. This CDR3 has 13 amino acids.

The chain employs TRBV27 and TRBJ1-4; D is uncertain. The CDR3 covers 14 residues. The germline CDR1 and CDR2 sequences are MNHEY and SMNVEV (reference sequence). Trimming shortened V by 1 base and J by 6 bases, and 9 bases separated the two germline ends. In nucleotides, the CDR3 is TGTGCCAGCAGTTTATTGGCGCAACATGAAAAACTGTTTTTT. It encodes CASSLLAQHEKLFF.

This clone was recorded only once. The rearrangement links TRBV9 to TRBJ2-5, with TRBD2 identical over 7 bases. CDR3 length: 12 amino acids. Trimming at V came to 5 bases and at J to 8 bases, leaving 6 bases not matched to a gene. Germline V lookup: CDR1 SGDLS, CDR2 YYNGEE. This CDR3 is CASSVGGETQYF. In DNA form, the CDR3 reads TGTGCCAGCAGTGTTGGGGGGGAAACCCAGTACTTC.

The chain recombines TRBV10-2 with TRBJ2-5, with D possibly matching TRBD2 (6 bases). The CDR3 has 14 residues. Germline V gene data show CDR1 as WSHSY and CDR2 as SAAADI. V lost 2 bases and J lost 5, with 12 bases in between. CDR3 loop: CASSETGVSETQYF. CDR3 nucleotide sequence: TGCGCCAGCAGTGAGACGGGGGTGAGCGAGACCCAGTACTTC.

In this sample, this clone turned up once. The chain couples TRBV5-1 to TRBJ2-3, with 7 bases fitting TRBD2. The CDR3 length is 14 residues. In germline, CDR1 is SGHRS, CDR2 YFSETQ. Trimming removed 9 bases from V and 2 bases from J; junction bases left unmatched: 9. The CDR3 here is CANETGGDTDTQYF. CDR3 nucleotide sequence: TGCGCCAACGAGACGGGAGGTGACACAGATACGCAGTATTTT.

This clone showed up just once. The V and J genes are TRBV10-3 and TRBJ1-2; D perhaps matches TRBD1 (5 bases). Between the trimmed V and J ends, which lost 0 bases and 8 bases, there was a span of 7 bases. Germline values: CDR1 ENHRY, CDR2 SYGVKD. This CDR3 contains 12 residues. CDR3 in amino acids: CAISESGGGYTF. The CDR3 DNA reads TGTGCCATCAGTGAGTCGGGGGGAGGCTACACCTTC.

The chain combines TRBV7-9 with TRBJ1-1; 7 nucleotides line up with TRBD1. The CDR3 is 13 residues long. The germline V gene encodes CDR1 SEHNR and CDR2 FQNEAQ (reference sequence). Unmatched junction bases numbered 3, after V lost 1 base and J lost 7 bases. The CDR3 protein is CASSLEGDSEAFF. Written as DNA, the CDR3 is TGTGCCAGCAGCTTAGAGGGGGACAGTGAAGCTTTCTTT.